Shown below are 8 T cell receptor beta chains from a single sample sequenced in a study of cytomegalovirus exposure and HLA in healthy donors. Libraries were prepared by immunoSEQ multiplex PCR; TCRdb keeps only in-frame clonotypes and omits some of them. Counted here are 130,000 to 150,000 clones, approximately 90% occurring once; the ten biggest clones make up under 8%. The sample taken for sequencing was PBMCs. These receptors were taken from a woman between 25 and 40 years old in good health and CMV-seropositive.

The CDR3: CASSSGLSWAEQYF. CDR3 nucleotides: TGTGCCAGCAGCTCTGGACTAAGTTGGGCCGAGCAGTACTTC. V gene TRBV7-2 combines with J gene TRBJ2-7; D may be TRBD2 (6 bases). Germline values: CDR1 SGHTA, CDR2 FQGNSA. The CDR3 is 14 residues long. Trimming took off 4 bases at V and 6 bases at J, with 16 bases between the two ends.

The chain joins TRBV2 to TRBJ2-5, with D possibly matching TRBD2 (5 bases). Per germline, CDR1 SNHLY and CDR2 FYNNEI. Trimming took off 4 bases at V and 2 bases at J, with 11 bases between the two ends. This CDR3 is built from 14 residues. The CDR3 coding sequence is TGTGCCAGCAGTGCCTTCAGAGGGCAAGAGACCCAGTACTTC. Translated: CASSAFRGQETQYF. Combining the CDR3 with reference TRBV2 and TRBJ2-5 gives the whole variable domain EPEVTQTPSHQVTQMGQEVILRCVPISNHLYFYWYRQILGQKVEFLVSFYNNEISEKSEIFDDQFSVERPDGSNFTLKIRSTKLEDSAMYFCASSAFRGQETQYFGPGTRLLVL.

This clone was found once. The rearrangement uses TRBV2 and TRBJ2-6; D is unresolved. This CDR3 has 14 residues. Germline CDR1 and CDR2: SNHLY and FYNNEI. Trimming took 4 bases from V and 1 from J, leaving 5 bases between them. The CDR3 loop reads CASSVLSGANVLTF. CDR3 DNA: TGTGCCAGCAGTGTACTTTCTGGGGCCAACGTCCTGACTTTC.

CDR3 coding DNA: TGTGCCAGCAGCTGGGGGGAAGGACAGCCCCAGCATTTT. Its translation is CASSWGEGQPQHF. The genes are TRBV5-6 and TRBJ1-5; possible D gene TRBD1, 5 bases. Germline CDR1 and CDR2: SGHDT and YYEEEE. This CDR3 contains 13 residues. V was cut by 3 bases and J by 7 bases, with 11 bases left in between.

This clone occurred many times. V is TRBV18 and J is TRBJ2-3; D unresolved. Trimming removed 5 bases from V and 2 bases from J, with 14 bases in between. Germline V gene lookup returns CDR1 KGHSH and CDR2 LQKENI. CDR3 length equals 15 residues. CDR3 region: CASSSLPSTTDTQYF. CDR3 nucleotides: TGTGCCAGCTCATCTTTACCTTCTACCACAGATACGCAGTATTTT.

The chain has TRBV7-2 and TRBJ2-5, with TRBD1 matching over 8 bases. CDR1 and CDR2 from the germline V gene are SGHTA and FQGNSA. Germline trimming cut 7 bases from V and 2 bases from J; bases unmatched to any gene: 6. The CDR3 covers 14 residues. The CDR3 coding sequence is TGTGCCAGCAATCGCGGACAGGGACAAGAGACCCAGTACTTC. This gives the protein CASNRGQGQETQYF.

The rearrangement joins TRBV27 to TRBJ2-1; weak D call: TRBD1 (6 bases). This CDR3 is built from 15 residues. The germline gives CDR1 MNHEY, CDR2 SMNVEV (reference sequence). V lost 6 bases to trimming and J lost 1 base, with 13 bases between them. CDR3 sequence (DNA): TGTGCCAGCAGGACAGGTCCGCTTTCCTACAATGAGCAGTTCTTC. This encodes CASRTGPLSYNEQFF.

This clone was counted ten times or more. This chain uses TRBV2 with TRBJ1-2; D possibly corresponds to TRBD1 (6 bases). This CDR3 spans 13 amino acids. Trimming removed 4 bases at V and 6 bases at J, with 12 bases between. Germline V CDR1 and CDR2: SNHLY, FYNNEI. The CDR3 is CASSAGTSNGYTF. CDR3 nucleotide sequence: TGTGCCAGCAGTGCCGGGACATCAAATGGCTACACCTTC.